Listed below are T cell receptor beta chains from one sample, sequenced in a study of cytomegalovirus exposure and HLA in healthy donors. Libraries were prepared by immunoSEQ multiplex PCR; TCRdb keeps only in-frame clonotypes and omits some of them. Of some 130,000 clones in the sample, around four fifths were seen once. Input material: PBMCs. The receptors come from a boy between 10 and 17 years old in good health and CMV-seronegative. Each CDR3 is given with its conserved first and last residue. Each record gives: clone size, D gene, J gene, V gene, CDR3 protein, CDR3 DNA. A D gene is named only where the DNA matches it firmly. Size tells how often a clone was seen (once, few, many) or the class of an expanded clone, and some rows leave it out.

clone_size: .; d_call: TRBD2; j_call: TRBJ2-2; v_call: TRBV11-3; cdr3_aa: CASSTGLAGAGELFF; cdr3_nt: TGTGCCAGCAGCACGGGACTAGCGGGAGCCGGGGAGCTGTTTTTT
clone_size: .; d_call: TRBD1; j_call: TRBJ1-4; v_call: TRBV5-1; cdr3_aa: CASSYTGGEKLFF; cdr3_nt: TGCGCCAGCAGCTACACAGGGGGCGAAAAACTGTTTTTT
clone_size: .; d_call: .; j_call: TRBJ2-1; v_call: TRBV7-9; cdr3_aa: CASRQILGGEQFF; cdr3_nt: TGTGCCAGCAGACAAATATTAGGGGGTGAGCAGTTCTTC
clone_size: .; d_call: TRBD2; j_call: TRBJ2-2; v_call: TRBV6-5; cdr3_aa: CASSLTSGGPVGELFF; cdr3_nt: TGTGCCAGCAGTTTGACTAGCGGGGGGCCGGTAGGGGAGCTGTTTTTT
clone_size: few; d_call: TRBD1; j_call: TRBJ1-4; v_call: TRBV27; cdr3_aa: CASSLTGGNEKLFF; cdr3_nt: TGTGCCAGCAGTTTGACAGGGGGGAATGAAAAACTGTTTTTT
clone_size: .; d_call: TRBD2; j_call: TRBJ2-7; v_call: TRBV30; cdr3_aa: CASDPSGTSGREQYF; cdr3_nt: TGTGCCTCCGACCCATCCGGGACTAGCGGACGCGAGCAGTACTTC
clone_size: .; d_call: TRBD2; j_call: TRBJ2-1; v_call: TRBV7-8; cdr3_aa: CASSPLAEYSYNEQFF; cdr3_nt: TGTGCCAGCAGCCCACTAGCGGAGTACTCCTACAATGAGCAGTTCTTC
clone_size: .; d_call: TRBD1; j_call: TRBJ1-1; v_call: TRBV10-3; cdr3_aa: CASRDRELNTEAFF; cdr3_nt: TGTGCCAGCCGGGACAGGGAGTTGAACACTGAAGCTTTCTTT
clone_size: .; d_call: TRBD2; j_call: TRBJ2-1; v_call: TRBV2; cdr3_aa: CASSKTSGGEQFF; cdr3_nt: TGTGCCAGCAGTAAAACTAGCGGGGGTGAGCAGTTCTTC
clone_size: few; d_call: .; j_call: TRBJ2-7; v_call: TRBV6-6; cdr3_aa: CASSPTRQNSYEQYF; cdr3_nt: TGTGCCAGCAGTCCAACCAGACAGAACTCCTACGAGCAGTACTTC
clone_size: few; d_call: TRBD2; j_call: TRBJ2-4; v_call: TRBV2; cdr3_aa: CASSEVAASGKIAKNIQYF; cdr3_nt: TGTGCCAGCAGTGAAGTAGCGGCTAGCGGGAAAATAGCCAAAAACATTCAGTACTTC
clone_size: once; d_call: TRBD1; j_call: TRBJ2-2; v_call: TRBV27; cdr3_aa: CASSIWTGAYTGELFF; cdr3_nt: TGTGCCAGCAGTATCTGGACAGGAGCCTACACCGGGGAGCTGTTTTTT
clone_size: .; d_call: TRBD2; j_call: TRBJ2-5; v_call: TRBV9; cdr3_aa: CASSVLTSGPQETQYF; cdr3_nt: TGTGCCAGCAGCGTTTTAACTAGCGGGCCCCAAGAGACCCAGTACTTC
clone_size: .; d_call: .; j_call: TRBJ1-2; v_call: TRBV7-8; cdr3_aa: CASSLARRQDDGYTF; cdr3_nt: TGTGCCAGCAGCTTAGCGAGGAGACAGGACGATGGCTACACCTTC
clone_size: .; d_call: TRBD1; j_call: TRBJ1-2; v_call: TRBV10-2; cdr3_aa: CASRRTGTGDYGYTF; cdr3_nt: TGCGCCAGCAGGCGGACCGGGACAGGGGACTATGGCTACACCTTC
clone_size: .; d_call: .; j_call: TRBJ1-2; v_call: TRBV21-1; cdr3_aa: CASSKDRRGVGYTF; cdr3_nt: TGTGCCAGCAGCAAAGATCGCAGGGGGGTTGGCTACACCTTC
clone_size: .; d_call: TRBD1; j_call: TRBJ2-7; v_call: TRBV30; cdr3_aa: CAWSVGTGTGNEQYF; cdr3_nt: TGTGCCTGGAGTGTAGGGACCGGGACAGGGAACGAGCAGTACTTC
clone_size: .; d_call: TRBD1; j_call: TRBJ1-4; v_call: TRBV18; cdr3_aa: CASSPTGADEKLFF; cdr3_nt: TGTGCCAGCTCACCCACAGGGGCAGATGAAAAACTGTTTTTT
clone_size: .; d_call: TRBD1; j_call: TRBJ2-1; v_call: TRBV15; cdr3_aa: CATSTLFRDRGLDNEQFF; cdr3_nt: TGTGCCACCAGCACTCTTTTCCGGGACAGGGGGCTGGACAATGAGCAGTTCTTC
clone_size: .; d_call: .; j_call: TRBJ2-7; v_call: TRBV2; cdr3_aa: CASSELTGSYEQYF; cdr3_nt: TGTGCCAGCAGTGAGCTCACAGGCTCCTACGAGCAGTACTTC
clone_size: .; d_call: .; j_call: TRBJ2-5; v_call: TRBV25-1; cdr3_aa: CASSEFTRETQYF; cdr3_nt: TGTGCCAGCAGTGAATTTACGAGAGAGACCCAGTACTTC
clone_size: .; d_call: .; j_call: TRBJ2-4; v_call: TRBV10-2; cdr3_aa: CASRDLSGGRTLRAKNIQYF; cdr3_nt: TGCGCCAGCAGAGACCTTAGCGGAGGGAGGACCCTGAGAGCCAAAAACATTCAGTACTTC
clone_size: .; d_call: .; j_call: TRBJ2-3; v_call: TRBV5-4; cdr3_aa: CASSVNGARTDTQYF; cdr3_nt: TGTGCCAGCAGCGTAAACGGAGCCCGCACAGATACGCAGTATTTT
clone_size: .; d_call: .; j_call: TRBJ2-1; v_call: TRBV2; cdr3_aa: CASHARPGAGNEQFF; cdr3_nt: TGTGCCAGCCACGCGCGGCCTGGGGCCGGCAATGAGCAGTTCTTC
clone_size: .; d_call: TRBD2; j_call: TRBJ2-1; v_call: TRBV11-2; cdr3_aa: CASRWRELNEQFF; cdr3_nt: TGTGCCAGCCGTTGGCGGGAGCTCAATGAGCAGTTCTTC
clone_size: once; d_call: .; j_call: TRBJ2-3; v_call: TRBV9; cdr3_aa: CASSVSGLVADTQYF; cdr3_nt: TGTGCCAGCAGCGTATCGGGTCTAGTGGCAGATACGCAGTATTTT
clone_size: few; d_call: TRBD2; j_call: TRBJ2-3; v_call: TRBV7-2; cdr3_aa: CASSSTSGIGDTQYF; cdr3_nt: TGTGCCAGCAGCTCTACTAGCGGGATAGGAGATACGCAGTATTTT
clone_size: .; d_call: .; j_call: TRBJ1-1; v_call: TRBV6-6; cdr3_aa: CASSYSPGGGTEAFF; cdr3_nt: TGTGCCAGCAGTTACTCACCCGGGGGGGGCACTGAAGCTTTCTTT
clone_size: .; d_call: TRBD1; j_call: TRBJ1-3; v_call: TRBV30; cdr3_aa: CAWSVQGIGNTIYF; cdr3_nt: TGCGCCTGGAGTGTACAGGGGATTGGAAACACCATATATTTT
clone_size: .; d_call: .; j_call: TRBJ1-1; v_call: TRBV23-1; cdr3_aa: CASPLPEAFF; cdr3_nt: TGCGCCAGCCCCCTTCCTGAAGCTTTCTTT
clone_size: once; d_call: .; j_call: TRBJ2-5; v_call: TRBV30; cdr3_aa: CAWSPTRRGQETQYF; cdr3_nt: TGTGCCTGGAGTCCGACCCGGAGGGGCCAAGAGACCCAGTACTTC
clone_size: .; d_call: .; j_call: TRBJ1-1; v_call: TRBV28; cdr3_aa: CASSLMRAAQSNTEAFF; cdr3_nt: TGTGCCAGCAGTTTAATGCGGGCAGCCCAATCGAACACTGAAGCTTTCTTT
clone_size: .; d_call: .; j_call: TRBJ2-1; v_call: TRBV29-1; cdr3_aa: CSVDAENYNEQFF; cdr3_nt: TGCAGCGTTGATGCGGAGAACTACAATGAGCAGTTCTTC
clone_size: .; d_call: TRBD1; j_call: TRBJ2-2; v_call: TRBV7-9; cdr3_aa: CSSSNDRGEGGELFF; cdr3_nt: TGTTCCAGCAGCAATGACAGGGGGGAAGGCGGGGAGCTGTTTTTT
clone_size: .; d_call: .; j_call: TRBJ1-2; v_call: TRBV5-4; cdr3_aa: CASSLEDRSYGYTF; cdr3_nt: TGTGCCAGCAGCTTGGAAGACAGGAGCTATGGCTACACCTTC
clone_size: .; d_call: .; j_call: TRBJ2-1; v_call: TRBV27; cdr3_aa: CASSLSLWAPSNEQFF; cdr3_nt: TGTGCCAGCAGTTTATCGCTTTGGGCTCCCAGCAATGAGCAGTTCTTC
clone_size: few; d_call: TRBD2; j_call: TRBJ2-1; v_call: TRBV5-1; cdr3_aa: CASSQSRLAGARRNEQFF; cdr3_nt: TGCGCCAGCAGCCAAAGCAGACTAGCGGGAGCCAGACGGAATGAGCAGTTCTTC
clone_size: .; d_call: TRBD2; j_call: TRBJ2-2; v_call: TRBV7-3; cdr3_aa: CASSTALLAQNTGELFF; cdr3_nt: TGTGCCAGCAGCACCGCCCTACTAGCGCAGAACACCGGGGAGCTGTTTTTT
clone_size: .; d_call: TRBD1; j_call: TRBJ2-7; v_call: TRBV5-4; cdr3_aa: CASSLAGTGITYEQYF; cdr3_nt: TGTGCCAGCAGCTTGGCCGGGACAGGGATAACCTACGAGCAGTACTTC
clone_size: .; d_call: .; j_call: TRBJ2-7; v_call: TRBV11-1; cdr3_aa: CASSSEWSYEQYF; cdr3_nt: TGTGCCAGCAGCTCGGAGTGGTCCTACGAGCAGTACTTC
clone_size: .; d_call: TRBD1; j_call: TRBJ1-1; v_call: TRBV6-1; cdr3_aa: CAIPGQGGITEAFF; cdr3_nt: TGTGCCATCCCGGGACAGGGCGGAATCACTGAAGCTTTCTTT
clone_size: .; d_call: .; j_call: TRBJ1-4; v_call: TRBV27; cdr3_aa: CASSLSMARATNEKLFF; cdr3_nt: TGTGCCAGCAGTTTATCGATGGCACGGGCAACTAATGAAAAACTGTTTTTT
clone_size: .; d_call: .; j_call: TRBJ2-7; v_call: TRBV30; cdr3_aa: CAWSVDRARGYF; cdr3_nt: TGTGCCTGGAGTGTTGACCGAGCCCGGGGGTACTTC
clone_size: .; d_call: .; j_call: TRBJ2-2; v_call: TRBV2; cdr3_aa: CASDGEDGTGELFF; cdr3_nt: TGTGCCAGCGACGGGGAAGATGGCACCGGGGAGCTGTTTTTT
clone_size: .; d_call: TRBD1; j_call: TRBJ2-3; v_call: TRBV18; cdr3_aa: CASSSLGQGNVNTQYF; cdr3_nt: TGTGCCAGCTCGTCCTTGGGACAGGGCAATGTGAATACGCAGTATTTT
clone_size: .; d_call: .; j_call: TRBJ2-7; v_call: TRBV5-6; cdr3_aa: CASSFEAGSYEQYF; cdr3_nt: TGTGCCAGCAGCTTTGAGGCCGGCTCCTACGAGCAGTACTTC
clone_size: once; d_call: TRBD2; j_call: TRBJ2-1; v_call: TRBV4-3; cdr3_aa: CASSISGLAGHNEQFF; cdr3_nt: TGCGCCAGCAGTATTTCCGGGCTAGCGGGCCACAATGAGCAGTTCTTC
clone_size: .; d_call: TRBD1; j_call: TRBJ1-6; v_call: TRBV6-1; cdr3_aa: CASSDGQGDNSPLHF; cdr3_nt: TGTGCCAGCAGTGATGGACAGGGGGATAATTCACCCCTCCACTTT
clone_size: .; d_call: TRBD2; j_call: TRBJ2-7; v_call: TRBV4-3; cdr3_aa: CASSSGRGSSYEQYF; cdr3_nt: TGCGCCAGCAGCTCCGGGCGGGGGAGCTCCTACGAGCAGTACTTC
clone_size: .; d_call: TRBD2; j_call: TRBJ2-1; v_call: TRBV5-1; cdr3_aa: CASSLGLAGGPFSEQFF; cdr3_nt: TGCGCCAGCAGCTTAGGACTAGCGGGAGGGCCCTTCAGTGAGCAGTTCTTC
clone_size: .; d_call: TRBD2; j_call: TRBJ2-1; v_call: TRBV4-3; cdr3_aa: CASSQEGQREYEYEQFF; cdr3_nt: TGCGCCAGCAGCCAAGAAGGCCAGCGGGAGTATGAGTATGAGCAGTTCTTC
clone_size: .; d_call: .; j_call: TRBJ2-5; v_call: TRBV29-1; cdr3_aa: CSVEGAGIETQYF; cdr3_nt: TGCAGCGTTGAAGGAGCAGGGATAGAGACCCAGTACTTC
clone_size: .; d_call: .; j_call: TRBJ2-5; v_call: TRBV19; cdr3_aa: CASRIAGEETQYF; cdr3_nt: TGTGCCAGTAGGATCGCAGGGGAAGAGACCCAGTACTTC
clone_size: .; d_call: TRBD2; j_call: TRBJ2-5; v_call: TRBV11-2; cdr3_aa: CASSFGSSGRETQYF; cdr3_nt: TGTGCCAGCAGCTTCGGGTCTAGCGGGAGGGAGACCCAGTACTTC
clone_size: few; d_call: .; j_call: TRBJ2-7; v_call: TRBV6-5; cdr3_aa: CASRRTVSSYEQYF; cdr3_nt: TGTGCCAGCAGGAGGACAGTAAGCTCCTACGAGCAGTACTTC
clone_size: once; d_call: .; j_call: TRBJ2-3; v_call: TRBV12-5; cdr3_aa: CASGADYSTDTQYF; cdr3_nt: TGTGCTAGTGGCGCAGATTACAGCACAGATACGCAGTATTTT
clone_size: .; d_call: TRBD1; j_call: TRBJ1-2; v_call: TRBV4-2; cdr3_aa: CASSQGDRGTNYGYTF; cdr3_nt: TGTGCCAGCAGCCAAGGAGACAGGGGGACTAACTATGGCTACACCTTC
clone_size: .; d_call: .; j_call: TRBJ2-3; v_call: TRBV30; cdr3_aa: CAWSPMVAFSTDTQYF; cdr3_nt: TGTGCCTGGAGTCCGATGGTAGCGTTTAGCACGGATACGCAGTATTTT
clone_size: .; d_call: TRBD1; j_call: TRBJ2-1; v_call: TRBV7-8; cdr3_aa: CASSLTGKYNEQFF; cdr3_nt: TGTGCCAGCAGCTTGACAGGGAAATACAATGAGCAGTTCTTC